The source of this T cell receptor (beta chain) is a study of blood T cell repertoires in COVID-19. Study background: Samples representing acute and convalescent COVID-19 were sourced from the United States, Italy and Spain. Sample material is recorded as cDNA or gDNA derived from T cells, B-cell-depleted T cells, or PBMCs.

The authors' processing: Amplification from reference gene primers served as the basis for estimated nucleated cell counts. TCRdb's copy holds only in-frame clones and misses some; the assay was immunoSEQ multiplex PCR. For V, J and clone size, that table is used; D and trimming come from the DNA. Of 310,000 or so clones detected, roughly 90% appear once; the ten largest clones hold 4%. The receptor comes from a woman in her forties or fifties with active or convalescent COVID-19. Sequencing used peripheral blood.

CDR3 nucleotides: TGTGCCAGCAGGACCGGGGGGGCCGGCACCGGGGAGCTGTTTTTT. Translated, it gives CASRTGGAGTGELFF. The chain links TRBV5-4 to TRBJ2-2; 8 nucleotides match TRBD2. The V gene end was trimmed by 5 bases and the J gene end by 4 bases; junction bases not matched to a gene: 7. The CDR3 contains 15 residues. Germline-derived CDR1 and CDR2 are SGHNT and YYREEE (reference sequence).